A single sample is the source of the 29 T cell receptor beta chains below, sequenced in a study of blood T cells in healthy people across ages. A second PCR of 7 to 11 cycles used a sample-barcoded 5' primer and a J-beta primer mix. TCRdb reprocessed the 5' RACE reads with MiXCR, giving one entry per CDR3 protein. The sample consists of about 830,000 distinct CDR3 sequences, about 59% of them appearing once. What was sequenced was blood. The source of these receptors is a man aged 25 to 40 in good health.

The sample holds a few counts of this clonotype. The chain joins TRBV4-1 to TRBJ2-5; maybe TRBD2 (7 bases). Trimming left V 1 base short and J 5 bases short, with 17 bases between. The CDR3 has 16 amino acids. Germline V CDR1 and CDR2: MGHRA, YSYEKL. This CDR3 is CASSQVGGGTRETQYF. For the CDR3, the DNA is TGCGCCAGCAGCCAAGTTGGCGGGGGCACCAGGGAGACCCAGTACTTC.

The V call is TRBV29-1, the J call TRBJ2-1, with TRBD2 matching 10 bases. Germline V gene lookup returns CDR1 SQVTM and CDR2 ANQGSEA. The CDR3 is 15 residues long. Trimming took 5 bases from V and 8 from J; bases not matched to a gene: 12. The CDR3 DNA reads as TGCAGCGTTCCAGATGTACGAGCGGGGGGGGATGAGCAGTTCTTC. Translation gives CSVPDVRAGGDEQFF.

The chain combines TRBV11-2 with TRBJ1-6; 7 positions match TRBD1. This CDR3 contains 17 residues. Germline V gene sequence: CDR1 SGHAT, CDR2 FQNNGV. J was trimmed by 7 bases and V by 0 bases; bases with no gene match: 9. For the CDR3, the DNA is TGTGCCAGCAGCTTAGACGTACAGGGGCTACGGAATTCACCCCTCCACTTT. Amino acid sequence: CASSLDVQGLRNSPLHF.

This chain uses TRBV20-1 with TRBJ2-1; TRBD2 aligns across 10 bases. Germline lookup yields CDR1 DFQATT and CDR2 SNEGSKA (reference sequence). V was clipped by 0 bases and J by 2 bases; unmatched bases: 4. The CDR3 covers 16 residues. The CDR3 DNA follows: TGCAGTGCTAGAGATCAAGCGGGGGGGCCCTACAATGAGCAGTTCTTC. This codes for CSARDQAGGPYNEQFF.

V is TRBV27 and J is TRBJ1-2; unclear D gene. Germline lookup yields CDR1 MNHEY and CDR2 SMNVEV (reference sequence). The V gene lost 6 bases and the J gene lost 4 bases, with 18 bases spanning the gap. The CDR3 consists of 15 residues. The CDR3 DNA sequence: TGTGCCAGCAGATCTTCGGCAACAAGCTTCTATGGCTACACCTTC. Residues: CASRSSATSFYGYTF.

The rearrangement links TRBV7-3 to TRBJ2-6, with 9 bases fitting TRBD1. Trimming took 6 bases from V and 0 from J; bases not matched to a gene: 9. The V gene's germline CDR1 is SGHTA and CDR2 FQGTGA. The CDR3 has 18 amino acids. The DNA for the CDR3 is TGTGCCAGCAGGGAAACCGGGACAGGGTTCTCTGGGGCCAACGTCCTGACTTTC. This codes for CASRETGTGFSGANVLTF.

The chain has TRBV4-1 and TRBJ2-1; maybe TRBD1 (6 bases). Trimming cost V 4 bases and J 6 bases, with 16 bases left between them. Germline values: CDR1 MGHRA, CDR2 YSYEKL. This CDR3 is built from 15 residues. CDR3 in DNA: TGCGCCAGCAGCCGAATGGCAGGGGTTCCCAATGAGCAGTTCTTC. It encodes CASSRMAGVPNEQFF.

This chain uses TRBV20-1 with TRBJ1-2; tentatively, D is TRBD1 (6 bases). Per the germline V gene, CDR1 is DFQATT and CDR2 is SNEGSKA (reference sequence). The CDR3 has 16 amino acids. Trimming removed 0 bases at V and 4 bases at J, with 18 bases between. This chain's CDR3 is CSARDSNREVAYGYTF. CDR3 DNA sequence: TGCAGTGCTAGAGACTCAAACAGGGAAGTTGCCTATGGCTACACCTTC.

The V gene is TRBV13, the J gene TRBJ2-3; D is uncertain. The CDR3 runs to 17 residues. Germline values: CDR1 PRHDT, CDR2 FYEKMQ (reference sequence). Trimming took 5 bases from V and 2 from J, leaving 20 bases between them. The CDR3 sequence is CASSPNPPGPFTDTQYF. CDR3 nucleotides: TGTGCCAGCAGCCCCAACCCTCCGGGTCCCTTCACAGATACGCAGTATTTT.

As DNA, the CDR3 is TGTGCCACCAGCAGAGATCTGGCTAGCGGGGGGCTCACGTCAGATACGCAGTATTTT. It yields the protein CATSRDLASGGLTSDTQYF. The chain links TRBV15 to TRBJ2-3, with 11 bases that match TRBD2. CDR1 and CDR2 (germline): LNHNV, YYDKDF (reference sequence). There are 19 residues in the CDR3. The junction had 12 bases not matched to a gene; V was cut back by 0 bases and J by 4 bases.

This clonotype was observed a few times. The chain joins TRBV5-1 to TRBJ2-5; TRBD1 aligns across 9 bases. Germline trimming cut 4 bases from V and 5 bases from J; bases unmatched to any gene: 15. There are 17 residues in the CDR3. The germline CDR1 and CDR2 sequences are SGHRS and YFSETQ. CDR3 bases: TGCGCCAGCAGCGTAGGGCCCCGGGGACAGGGTGGCGAGACCCAGTACTTC. Translation gives CASSVGPRGQGGETQYF.

The rearrangement joins TRBV20-1 to TRBJ2-7; D possibly matches TRBD1 or TRBD2 (5 bases each). The CDR3 sequence is 17 residues long. The V end lost 2 bases, the J end lost 1 base, and 21 bases lay between the germline ends. Per the germline V gene, CDR1 is DFQATT and CDR2 is SNEGSKA (reference sequence). The CDR3 spells CSARSSQEWELSYEQYF. In DNA form, the CDR3 reads TGCAGTGCTAGATCCTCACAGGAATGGGAGCTGTCCTACGAGCAGTACTTC.

The chain is built from TRBV9 and TRBJ2-5, with no clear D. The J call may be incorrect, as the DNA end agrees better with TRBJ2-7. The CDR3 contains 14 residues. Germline V gene sequence: CDR1 SGDLS, CDR2 YYNGEE. This CDR3 reads CASSVGGIGYEQYF. DNA for the CDR3: TGTGCCAGCAGCGTAGGAGGTATTGGCTACGAGCAGTACTTC.

The V gene is TRBV12-3 or TRBV12-4, the J gene TRBJ1-6, with unresolved D. Trimming shortened V by 1 base and J by 2 bases, and 3 bases separated the two germline ends. The CDR3 sequence is 14 residues long. The DNA of the CDR3 is TGTGCCAGCAGTTTAGTCCCCTATAATTCACCCCTCCACTTT. Translation: CASSLVPYNSPLHF.

The chain links TRBV5-1 to TRBJ2-5; 9 bases map to TRBD2. This CDR3 spans 16 amino acids. Trimming took 0 bases from V and 0 from J; bases not matched to a gene: 3. Germline assignment: CDR1 SGHRS and CDR2 YFSETQ. This CDR3 is CASSLESGGYQETQYF. CDR3 coding DNA: TGCGCCAGCAGCTTGGAGAGCGGGGGGTACCAAGAGACCCAGTACTTC.

This clonotype was observed a handful of times. The rearrangement joins TRBV29-1 to TRBJ2-5, with TRBD1 identical over 9 bases. This CDR3 region has 12 residues. Germline trimming cut 6 bases from V and 5 bases from J; bases unmatched to any gene: 4. Germline V CDR1 and CDR2: SQVTM, ANQGSEA. The CDR3 loop reads CSVDRGDETQYF. The CDR3 DNA reads as TGCAGCGTCGACAGGGGGGACGAGACCCAGTACTTC.

The chain joins TRBV20-1 to TRBJ2-5; D possibly corresponds to TRBD2 (6 bases). Germline V gene data show CDR1 as DFQATT and CDR2 as SNEGSKA (reference sequence). The CDR3 loop spans 13 amino acids. The V end was cut by 3 bases, the J end by 7 bases, with 15 bases between. Here the CDR3 DNA reads TGCAGTGCTAGTCTCGGGACTCTCGTGACCCAGTACTTC. Amino acids: CSASLGTLVTQYF.

In this sample, this clonotype turned up once. The chain carries TRBV12-3 or TRBV12-4 and TRBJ2-7; TRBD1 matches at 9 bases. The CDR3 loop spans 15 amino acids. Trimming took 5 bases from V and 5 from J; bases not matched to a gene: 10. CDR3 sequence reads: CASSLGGTGYNEQYF. The CDR3 bases are TGTGCCAGCAGTCTTGGTGGGACAGGGTATAACGAGCAGTACTTC.

This rearrangement joins TRBV20-1 to TRBJ2-4; 8 positions agree with TRBD2. V lost 6 bases and J lost 13; bases outside the gene matches: 14. Per the germline V gene, CDR1 is DFQATT and CDR2 is SNEGSKA (reference sequence). The CDR3 covers 13 residues. The CDR3 reads CSAEPGLECVQYF. Here the CDR3 DNA reads TGCAGTGCGGAACCGGGACTAGAATGCGTGCAGTACTTC.

V usage is TRBV9 and J usage is TRBJ2-7, with TRBD1 as a possible D gene (6 bases). From germline, CDR1 is SGDLS and CDR2 YYNGEE. Trimming removed 7 bases at V and 5 bases at J, with 25 bases between. This CDR3 is 16 amino acids long. The CDR3 reads CASSPLPMIQGNEQYF. The CDR3 DNA follows: TGTGCCAGCTCTCCCCTACCGATGATACAGGGAAACGAGCAGTACTTC.

This clonotype was counted between two and nine times. This sequence joins TRBV19 and TRBJ1-5; a possible D gene is TRBD1 (5 bases). Germline CDR1 LNHDA, CDR2 SQIVND (reference sequence). The CDR3 consists of 14 residues. Between the trimmed V and J ends, which lost 7 bases and 1 base, there was a span of 11 bases. The CDR3 loop is CASTRGRSNQPQHF. The CDR3 bases are TGTGCCAGTACTAGGGGAAGGAGCAATCAGCCCCAGCATTTT.

This chain links TRBV29-1 with TRBJ2-7; 9 nucleotides align to TRBD1. This CDR3 contains 13 residues. Germline V gene data show CDR1 as SQVTM and CDR2 as ANQGSEA. The CDR3 is CIAGAGTGSEQYF. The CDR3 DNA reads as TGCATCGCTGGAGCCGGGACAGGGAGCGAGCAGTACTTC.

V and J are TRBV3-1 and TRBJ2-1; 9 nucleotides line up with TRBD2. The CDR3 is 15 amino acids. Germline trimming cut 0 bases from V and 5 bases from J; bases unmatched to any gene: 2. CDR1 is LGHDT and CDR2 is YNNKEL in the germline V gene (reference sequence). Written as DNA, the CDR3 is TGTGCCAGCAGCCAAGATTTAGCGGGAGACAATGAGCAGTTCTTC. Protein product: CASSQDLAGDNEQFF.

The rearrangement links TRBV7-2 to TRBJ2-1, with TRBD2 matching over 14 bases. V lost 5 bases to trimming and J lost 8 bases; unmatched junction nucleotides: 8. Germline values: CDR1 SGHTA, CDR2 FQGNSA. CDR3 length: 16 residues. The CDR3 DNA reads as TGTGCCAGCAGCCCACAGACTAGCGGGGGGGCCCATGAGCAGTTCTTC. It translates to CASSPQTSGGAHEQFF.

This clonotype was counted between two and nine times. This chain joins TRBV20-1 and TRBJ2-6; 7 bases are shared with TRBD1. CDR3 length: 17 amino acids. In germline, CDR1 is DFQATT, CDR2 SNEGSKA (reference sequence). The trim removed 3 bases at V and 0 bases at J, leaving 8 bases unmatched. As DNA, the CDR3 is TGCAGTGCTAGCCGGGACAGCCTTTTCTCTGGGGCCAACGTCCTGACTTTC. Protein product: CSASRDSLFSGANVLTF.

J is TRBJ2-4 and V is TRBV15; tentatively, D is TRBD1 (6 bases). The ends were cut back, 0 bases at V and 8 bases at J, with 26 bases in the middle. CDR3 length equals 19 residues. The germline V gene encodes CDR1 LNHNV and CDR2 YYDKDF (reference sequence). The CDR3 DNA reads TGTGCCACCAGCAGAGATAGGACAGCCCGGATGACGGGGTTAGACATTCAGTACTTC. Amino acid sequence: CATSRDRTARMTGLDIQYF.

This clonotype appeared a few times. The V call is TRBV10-3, the J call TRBJ1-2; D may be TRBD1 (5 bases). This CDR3 contains 14 residues. Deletions cut 6 bases from V and 0 bases from J, with 11 bases between. CDR1 ENHRY and CDR2 SYGVKD come from the germline V gene. This CDR3 is CAIRGDGANYGYTF. The CDR3 nucleotides are TGTGCCATCAGAGGGGACGGAGCTAACTATGGCTACACCTTC.

The chain links TRBV29-1 to TRBJ2-1; a possible D gene is TRBD2 (6 bases). Trimming shortened V by 4 bases and J by 0 bases, and 16 bases separated the two germline ends. There are 16 residues in the CDR3. From germline, CDR1 is SQVTM and CDR2 ANQGSEA. The DNA of the CDR3 is TGCAGCGTTGGGGGTTCTGCGGGGAGCTCCTACAATGAGCAGTTCTTC. Its protein is CSVGGSAGSSYNEQFF.

V gene TRBV4-2 combines with J gene TRBJ1-4; 7 bases match TRBD1. V dropped 4 bases and J dropped 8; count of bases not matched to a gene: 7. The CDR3 contains 14 residues. The germline V gene encodes CDR1 LGHNA and CDR2 YNFKEQ. Here the CDR3 DNA reads TGTGCCAGCAGCCTAGGACAGGCGAGAGAAAAACTGTTTTTT. Its translation: CASSLGQAREKLFF.